The 13 T cell receptor beta chains below come from one sample, sequenced in a study of T cell responses to AZD1222 COVID-19 vaccine. Repertoires were generated with immunoSEQ multiplex PCR, while TCRdb's copy carries only in-frame clones and drops some. In the table there are some 86,000 clones, more than 75% of which are singletons. The material was peripheral blood, obtained on day 0 of AZD1222 vaccination. Every receptor here comes from an adult in good health.

The V and J genes are TRBV3-1 (or the pseudogene TRBV3-2) and TRBJ2-6; 12 bases map to TRBD1. The CDR3 is made up of 18 amino acids. CDR1 is LGHDT and CDR2 is YNNKEL in the germline V gene (reference sequence). Germline trimming cut 4 bases from V and 4 bases from J; bases unmatched to any gene: 8. The CDR3 reads CASSLGTGGARGANVLTF. Here the CDR3 DNA reads TGTGCCAGCAGCCTCGGGACAGGGGGCGCGCGAGGGGCCAACGTCCTGACTTTC.

The chain links TRBV5-4 to TRBJ2-3; 9 bases align to TRBD2. Germline assignment: CDR1 SGHNT and CDR2 YYREEE (reference sequence). V gave up 5 bases and J gave up 4 bases; unmatched junction bases: 11. This CDR3 is built from 16 residues. CDR3 in amino acids: CASSPTSGRYADTQYF. As DNA, the CDR3 is TGTGCCAGCAGTCCGACTAGCGGACGGTACGCAGATACGCAGTATTTT.

The genes are TRBV3-1 (or the pseudogene TRBV3-2) and TRBJ2-7; TRBD2 matches 10 bases. J lost 6 bases, V lost 1 base, and 3 bases had no gene match. Germline V gene lookup returns CDR1 LGHDT and CDR2 YNNKEL (reference sequence). The CDR3 is made up of 14 amino acids. CDR3 in DNA: TGTGCCAGCAGCCAAGTAGCGGGAGGTGGCGAGCAGTACTTC. Translating gives CASSQVAGGGEQYF.

V gene TRBV2 combines with J gene TRBJ2-5, with 7 positions matching TRBD2. The germline V gene encodes CDR1 SNHLY and CDR2 FYNNEI. J lost 5 bases, V lost 7 bases, and 4 bases had no gene match. The CDR3 spans 12 residues. CDR3 in DNA: TGTGCCAGCACGGTACTAGCGGAGACCCAGTACTTC. The encoded protein is CASTVLAETQYF.

The rearrangement links TRBV19 to TRBJ1-4; possibly TRBD1 for D (6 bases). CDR1 LNHDA and CDR2 SQIVND come from the germline V gene (reference sequence). Trimming removed 5 bases from V and 7 bases from J, with 14 bases in between. The length of the CDR3 is 14 residues. The DNA for the CDR3 is TGTGCCAGTAGTTATGGGACAAGGAGTGAAAAACTGTTTTTT. Its protein product is CASSYGTRSEKLFF.

V is TRBV6-5 and J is TRBJ1-2, with D possibly matching TRBD1 (5 bases). Germline CDR1 and CDR2: MNHEY and SVGAGI. The length of the CDR3 is 13 residues. V was pared by 0 bases and J by 7 bases, with 9 bases between. CDR3 sequence reads: CASSYSGDSGYTF. Written as DNA, the CDR3 is TGTGCCAGCAGTTACTCGGGGGATTCTGGCTACACCTTC.

This clone has a single count. The chain carries TRBV6-5 and TRBJ1-1, with D unclear. The germline gives CDR1 MNHEY, CDR2 SVGAGI. V lost 6 bases, J lost 3 bases, and 14 bases lay in between. CDR3 length: 14 amino acids. The CDR3 region is CASSRRETDTEAFF. DNA of the CDR3: TGTGCCAGCAGCCGACGAGAAACGGACACTGAAGCTTTCTTT.

The chain is built from TRBV27 and TRBJ2-2; D tentatively reads TRBD1 or TRBD2 (5 bases each). This CDR3 region has 14 residues. CDR1 is MNHEY, CDR2 SMNVEV, per germline (reference sequence). CDR3 nucleotide sequence: TGTGCAACCAGGGACCGAGGGTTTACCGGGGAGCTGTTTTTT. Protein: CATRDRGFTGELFF.

This clone was picked up a small number of times. V gene TRBV6-1 combines with J gene TRBJ2-7; D is unresolved. CDR3 length equals 12 residues. Germline-derived CDR1 and CDR2 are MNHNS and SASEGT. Trimming removed 3 bases from V and 4 bases from J, with 7 bases in between. The DNA of the CDR3 is TGTGCCAGCAGTGATGACCTTTACGAGCAGTACTTC. It specifies CASSDDLYEQYF.

The V call is TRBV15, the J call TRBJ1-2; TRBD1 matches at 7 bases. The trim removed 4 bases at V and 4 bases at J, leaving 9 bases unmatched. Germline-derived CDR1 and CDR2 are LNHNV and YYDKDF (reference sequence). The CDR3 runs 15 residues. CDR3 DNA: TGTGCCACCAGCAAAAGCCGGGACAGCTTCTATGGCTACACCTTC. This gives the protein CATSKSRDSFYGYTF.

This chain links TRBV6-1 with TRBJ2-7; 8 bases map to TRBD1. With 0 bases clipped from V and 9 bases from J, the junction kept 4 bases outside the gene matches. The CDR3 loop spans 13 amino acids. The V gene's germline CDR1 is MNHNS and CDR2 SASEGT. The CDR3 loop reads CASSEATGARQYF. CDR3 coding DNA: TGTGCCAGCAGTGAAGCGACAGGGGCAAGGCAGTACTTC.

CDR3: CASRLAGGNEQYF. The CDR3 region has the DNA TGCGCCAGCAGACTAGCGGGAGGTAACGAGCAGTACTTC. V and J are TRBV10-1 and TRBJ2-7, with 12 bases lining up with TRBD2. V was clipped by 6 bases and J by 5 bases; unmatched bases: 2. There are 13 residues in the CDR3. From germline, CDR1 is WNHNN and CDR2 SYGVQD (reference sequence).

V is TRBV5-6 and J is TRBJ2-2; 9 bases are shared with TRBD1. The CDR3 has 16 amino acids. After removal of 4 bases from V and 2 bases from J, the junction contained 6 bases not matched to a gene. CDR1 is SGHDT, CDR2 YYEEEE, per germline. CDR3: CASSAMDRGNTGELFF. The DNA for the CDR3 is TGTGCCAGCAGCGCAATGGACAGGGGAAACACCGGGGAGCTGTTTTTT.